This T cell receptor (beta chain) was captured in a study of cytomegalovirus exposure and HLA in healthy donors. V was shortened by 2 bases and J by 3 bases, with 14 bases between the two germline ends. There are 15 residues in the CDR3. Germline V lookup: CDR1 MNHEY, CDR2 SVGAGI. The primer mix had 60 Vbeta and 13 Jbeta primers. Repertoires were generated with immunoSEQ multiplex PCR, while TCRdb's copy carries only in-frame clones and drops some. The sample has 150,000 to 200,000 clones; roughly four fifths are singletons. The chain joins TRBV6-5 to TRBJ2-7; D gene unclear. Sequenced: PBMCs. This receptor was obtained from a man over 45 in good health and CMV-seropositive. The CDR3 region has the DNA TGTGCCAGCAGTTACGATTTGGCGACAAGCTACGAGCAGTACTTC. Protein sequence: CASSYDLATSYEQYF.